Below, one T cell receptor beta chain is given with its context. The data were taken from a study of blood T cell repertoires in COVID-19. The wider study: The origin of the acute and convalescent COVID-19 samples was the United States, Italy and Spain. The cDNA or gDNA used as material had been derived from T cells, B-cell-depleted T cells, or PBMCs.

Per the original methods: It was from reference gene primer amplification that nucleated cell counts were estimated. Method: immunoSEQ multiplex PCR; TCRdb's copy keeps in-frame clones and lacks some. The DNA gave D and trimming, while V, J and clone size come from that table. The table shows 150,000 to 200,000 clones, with 70% to 80% occurring only once. Sequenced input: peripheral blood. The sequence came from a man aged 55 to 70 with acute or convalescent COVID-19.

The CDR3 DNA reads TGTGCCAGCAGTGAATACCAGGCCAGTACCACAGATACGCAGTATTTT. It specifies CASSEYQASTTDTQYF. V gene TRBV6-1 combines with J gene TRBJ2-3; no clear D gene. The germline V and J ends were trimmed by 2 bases and 2 bases, with 14 bases remaining between them. Germline loops: CDR1 MNHNS, CDR2 SASEGT. This CDR3 has 16 residues.